The clone carrying this TCR beta chain was observed many times. Antigen: not known. TCR beta CDR3 regions were amplified from RNA transcripts. With the HTBI primer set, the TCR CDR3 went through a first round of RT-PCR. In TCRdb, the multiplex PCR reads were re-called with MiXCR into one record per CDR3 protein. The sample yields some 560,000 distinct CDR3 sequences, 14% seen once. These data originate in a study of T cells in Graves' hyperthyroidism and ophthalmopathy. Overall study results and limits: In the blood, most expanded thyroid clonotypes above 0.001 appeared as well.

Graves' hyperthyroidism qualified as stable when ophthalmopathy did not progress within 18 months. Patients aged 18 to 65 had newly diagnosed hyperthyroidism of under 2 months' duration. Uncontrolled infection, other autoimmune disease, pregnancy or lactation excluded patients. Germline CDR1 is MNHEY and CDR2 is SMNVEV (reference sequence). Trimming removed 2 bases at V and 8 bases at J, with 10 bases between. The CDR3 contains 12 residues. The source is a woman aged 40-49 years with Graves' hyperthyroidism. Sequences were obtained from blood. This chain connects TRBV27 to TRBJ2-7; possible D gene TRBD1, 5 bases. The CDR3 here is CASSLGAGQQYF. CDR3 bases: TGTGCCAGCAGTTTAGGTGCAGGGCAGCAGTACTTC.